This T cell receptor (beta chain) was sequenced in a study of T cells in Graves' hyperthyroidism and ophthalmopathy. RNA transcripts served as the template for amplifying TCR beta CDR3 regions. The HTBI set primed first-round TCR CDR3 RT-PCR. TCRdb re-called the multiplex PCR reads with MiXCR, one entry per CDR3 protein. The table lists hundreds of thousands of distinct CDR3 sequences, under 20% of them singletons. These patients, aged 18 to 65, had recently diagnosed hyperthyroidism lasting under 2 months. In germline, CDR1 is DFQATT, CDR2 SNEGSKA (reference sequence). Trimming cost V 0 bases and J 3 bases, with 14 bases left between them. The CDR3 totals 15 residues.

The TCR was taken from a woman in her forties or fifties with Graves' hyperthyroidism that later progressed to Graves' ophthalmopathy. Sequencing used blood. V and J are TRBV20-1 and TRBJ1-2; a possible D gene is TRBD1 (5 bases). Here the CDR3 reads CSARDGGGDYYGYTF. The CDR3 region has the DNA TGCAGTGCTAGAGATGGGGGGGGGGACTACTATGGCTACACCTTC.